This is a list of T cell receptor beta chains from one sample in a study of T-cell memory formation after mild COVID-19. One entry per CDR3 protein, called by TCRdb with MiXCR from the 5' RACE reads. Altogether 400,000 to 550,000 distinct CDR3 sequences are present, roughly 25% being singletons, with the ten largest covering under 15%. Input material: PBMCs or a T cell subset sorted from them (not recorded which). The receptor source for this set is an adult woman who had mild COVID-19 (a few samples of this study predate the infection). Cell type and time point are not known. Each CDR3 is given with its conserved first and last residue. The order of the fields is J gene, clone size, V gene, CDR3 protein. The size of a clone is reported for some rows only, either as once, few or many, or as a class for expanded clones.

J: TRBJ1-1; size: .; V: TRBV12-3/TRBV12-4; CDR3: CASSRTVDTEAFF
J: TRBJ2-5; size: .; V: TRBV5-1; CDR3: CASSLISGGPETQYF
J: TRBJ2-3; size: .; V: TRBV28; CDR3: CASSERERTGADTQYF
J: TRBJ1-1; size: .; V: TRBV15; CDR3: CATSPHLQGTTEAFF
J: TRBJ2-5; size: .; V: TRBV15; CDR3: CATSTPGVNQETQYF
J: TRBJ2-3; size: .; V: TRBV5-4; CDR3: CASSLQRSTDTQYF
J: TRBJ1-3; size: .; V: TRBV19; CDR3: CASSIDHRTGNTIYF
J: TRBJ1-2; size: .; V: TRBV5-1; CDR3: CASSPPWDTSSYGYTF
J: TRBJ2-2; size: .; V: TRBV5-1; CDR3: CASSWTPTNTGELFF
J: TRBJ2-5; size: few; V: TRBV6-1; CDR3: CASRKGGQQETQYF
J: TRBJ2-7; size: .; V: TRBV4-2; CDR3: CASSQERLIGEQYF
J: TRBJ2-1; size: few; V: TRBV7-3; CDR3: CASRYGGAQNEQFF
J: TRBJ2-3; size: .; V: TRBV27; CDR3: CASSLTSGRDTQYF
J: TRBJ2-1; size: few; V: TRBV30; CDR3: CAWSEASGIRYNEQFF
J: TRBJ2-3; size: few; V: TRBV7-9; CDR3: CASSLSRHWGDTQYF
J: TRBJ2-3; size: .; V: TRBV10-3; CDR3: CVISVGQGDGDTQYF
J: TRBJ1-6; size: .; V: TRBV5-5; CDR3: CASSLEGGNNSPLHF
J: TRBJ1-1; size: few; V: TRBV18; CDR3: CANSPVSRDLRSATEAFF
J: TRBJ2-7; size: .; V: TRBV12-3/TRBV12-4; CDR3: CASSLYLLNYEQYF
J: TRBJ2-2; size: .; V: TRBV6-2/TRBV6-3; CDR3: CASRTEWELFF
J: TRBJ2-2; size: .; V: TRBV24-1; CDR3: CATSDLRRDLTNTGELFF
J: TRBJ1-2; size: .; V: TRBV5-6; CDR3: CASSATGTAHGYTF
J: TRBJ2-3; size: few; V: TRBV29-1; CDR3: CSGRGLAGAGDTQYF
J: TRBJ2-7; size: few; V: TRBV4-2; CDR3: CASSQDPASGSSYEQYF
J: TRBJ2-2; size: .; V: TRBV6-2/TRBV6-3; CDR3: CASSYLIGILNTGELFF
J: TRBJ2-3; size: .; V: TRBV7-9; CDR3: CASSLSGIDSTDTQYF
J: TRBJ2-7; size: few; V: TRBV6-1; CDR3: CASSVRQASGSYEQYF
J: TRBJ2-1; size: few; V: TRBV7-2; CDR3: CASSSRWGEQFF
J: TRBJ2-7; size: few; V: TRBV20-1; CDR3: CSASSRISYEQYF
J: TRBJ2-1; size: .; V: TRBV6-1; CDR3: CASRTALLYNEQFF
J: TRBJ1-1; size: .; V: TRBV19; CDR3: CASSWPGQGYTEAFF
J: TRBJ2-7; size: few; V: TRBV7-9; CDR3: CASSPETSGGSYEQYF
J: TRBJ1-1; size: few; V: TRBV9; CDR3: CASSVSWGTNTEAFF
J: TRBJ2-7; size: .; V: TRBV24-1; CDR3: CATSDPGQGGYEQYF
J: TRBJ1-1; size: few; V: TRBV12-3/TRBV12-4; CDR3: CASRSHRGATEAFF
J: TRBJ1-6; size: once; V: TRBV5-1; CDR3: CASSLVPDYNSPLHF
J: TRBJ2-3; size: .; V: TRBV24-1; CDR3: CATSEETASTDTQYF
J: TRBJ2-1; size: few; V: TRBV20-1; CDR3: CSARDPGLAGNEQFF